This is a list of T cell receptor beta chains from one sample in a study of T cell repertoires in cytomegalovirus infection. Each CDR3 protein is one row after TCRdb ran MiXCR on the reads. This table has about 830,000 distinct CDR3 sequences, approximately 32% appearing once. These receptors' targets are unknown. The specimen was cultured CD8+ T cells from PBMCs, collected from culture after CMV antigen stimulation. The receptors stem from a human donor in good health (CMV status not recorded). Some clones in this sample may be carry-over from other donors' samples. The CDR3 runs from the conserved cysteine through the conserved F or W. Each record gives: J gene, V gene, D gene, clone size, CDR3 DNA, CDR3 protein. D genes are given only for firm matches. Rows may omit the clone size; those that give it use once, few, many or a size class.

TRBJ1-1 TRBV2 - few TGTGCCAGCAGCCTACCCGGCGAGGGGTATCGCACTGAAGCTTTCTTT CASSLPGEGYRTEAFF
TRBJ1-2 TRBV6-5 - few TGTGCCAGCAGCCACGGGCAGAGCTATGGCTACACCTTC CASSHGQSYGYTF
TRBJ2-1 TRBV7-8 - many TGTGCCAGCAGCTCTCGAGCGGCCGGGGTCAGCCCAACTGGGAATGAGCAGTTCTTC CASSSRAAGVSPTGNEQFF
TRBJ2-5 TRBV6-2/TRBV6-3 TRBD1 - TGTGCCAACTGCCCCACAGGGGCCAGAGAGACCCAGTACTTC CANCPTGARETQYF
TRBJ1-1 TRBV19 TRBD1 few TGTGCCAGTAGTATCTTTGGGACAGAGGGAAACACTGAAGCTTTCTTT CASSIFGTEGNTEAFF
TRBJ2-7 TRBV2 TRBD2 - TGTGCCAGCAGTGACCCCGGGGGGAACTACGAGCAGTACTTC CASSDPGGNYEQYF
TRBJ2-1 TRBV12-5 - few TGTGCTAGTGGTTTCCTATACAATGAGCAGTTCTTC CASGFLYNEQFF
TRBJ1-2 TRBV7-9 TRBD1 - TGTGCCAGCAGCCTAATGACAGGGGATGGCTACACCTTC CASSLMTGDGYTF
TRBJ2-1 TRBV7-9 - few TGTGCCAGCAGCCTAAAGATTAGCTCCTACAATGAGCAGTTCTTC CASSLKISSYNEQFF
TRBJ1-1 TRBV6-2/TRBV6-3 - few TGTGCCAGCATCCGGGCCCCAAAGTCCTCTTCGGGCACTGAAGCTTTCTTT CASIRAPKSSSGTEAFF
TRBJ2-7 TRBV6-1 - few TGTGCCAGCAGTGAGGAGTGGGGGCCGGGCTACGAGCAGTACTTC CASSEEWGPGYEQYF
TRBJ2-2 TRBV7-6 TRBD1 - TGTGCCAACAGACCAAGGGACAGGGGTACCGGGGAGCTGTTTTTT CANRPRDRGTGELFF
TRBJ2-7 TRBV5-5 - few TGTGCCAGCAGCTTGGTGGGTGAGGGGATCCCCTCCTACGAGCAGTACTTC CASSLVGEGIPSYEQYF
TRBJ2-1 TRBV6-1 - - TGTGCCAGCAGCGGGCTAGCCTATGAGCAGTTCTTC CASSGLAYEQFF
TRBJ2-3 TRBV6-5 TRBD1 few TGTGCCAGCAGGACCGGGACAGGGGAGGTAGCAGATACGCAGTATTTT CASRTGTGEVADTQYF
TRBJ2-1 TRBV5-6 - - TGTGCCAGCAGCTTGGGCCTCAGTCCGCAGTTCTTC CASSLGLSPQFF
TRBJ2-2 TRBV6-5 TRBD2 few TGTGCCAGCAGAGAGTTAGTAGCGGGGGAACAGGACACCGGGGAGCTGTTTTTT CASRELVAGEQDTGELFF
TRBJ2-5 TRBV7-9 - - TGTGTCAGCAGCCCGAGGGCGGGTTATCAAGAGACCCAGTACTTC CVSSPRAGYQETQYF
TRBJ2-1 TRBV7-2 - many TGTGCCAGCAGCTTAGCCAGCCAATTTCCCTACAATGAGCAGTTCTTC CASSLASQFPYNEQFF
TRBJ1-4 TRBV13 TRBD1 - TGTGCCAGCAGCGCCAGACAGGGGCTGGAAGAAAAACTGTTTTTT CASSARQGLEEKLFF
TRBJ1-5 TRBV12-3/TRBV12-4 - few TGTGCCAGCAGTTTATTGTCCAGGGGCAGTAATAGCAATCAGCCCCAGCATTTT CASSLLSRGSNSNQPQHF
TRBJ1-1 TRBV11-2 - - TGTGCCAGCAGCCCCGGCGGAGCAGCAATGAACACTGAAGCTTTCTTT CASSPGGAAMNTEAFF
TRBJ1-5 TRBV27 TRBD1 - TGTGCCAGCAGTGCTCGACAGGGTAGGGGCAATCAGCCCCAGCATTTT CASSARQGRGNQPQHF
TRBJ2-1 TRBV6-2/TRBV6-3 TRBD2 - TGTGTCAGCAGAGCGGGACGAACTCAGGGATACAATGAGCAGTTCTTC CVSRAGRTQGYNEQFF
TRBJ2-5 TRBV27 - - TGTGCCAGCACCCCCAGGGGCAGAGGCGGGAAAGAGACCCAGTACTTC CASTPRGRGGKETQYF
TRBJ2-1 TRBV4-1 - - TGCGCCAGCAGCCAAGTGCTCGGGGGGCCCTATGAGCAGTTCTTC CASSQVLGGPYEQFF
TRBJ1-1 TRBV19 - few TGTGCCAGTAGTTTCCCCAGAGGGGGGACTGAAGCTTTCTTT CASSFPRGGTEAFF
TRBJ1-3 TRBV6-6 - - TGTGCCAGCAGTTACTTCGAAGGGGGCTCTGGAAACACCATATATTTT CASSYFEGGSGNTIYF
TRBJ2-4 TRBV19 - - TGTGCCAGTAGTGTAGAGACTAGTGTTGACATTCAGTACTTC CASSVETSVDIQYF
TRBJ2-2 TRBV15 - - TGTGCCACCAGCTCAGAGAAGGCCAAGGGGAACACCGGGGAGCTGTTTTTT CATSSEKAKGNTGELFF
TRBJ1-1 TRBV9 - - TGTGCCAGCAGCGTAGAACGGCTAGGGACAACTGAAGCTTTCTTT CASSVERLGTTEAFF
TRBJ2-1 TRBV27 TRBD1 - TGTGCCAGCAGTATCGGACAGGTCGGTGAGCAGTTCTTC CASSIGQVGEQFF
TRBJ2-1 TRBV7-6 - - TGTGCCAGCAGCTTAGTACTACCGGCAGGAGATGAGCAGTTCTTC CASSLVLPAGDEQFF
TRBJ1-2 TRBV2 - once TGTGCCAGCAGTGAAGGACAGGAAGCATTCTATGGCTACACCTTC CASSEGQEAFYGYTF
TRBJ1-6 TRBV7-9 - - TGTGCCAGCAGCTTCCGAAAAGTCCCCCCCCCTAATTCACCCCTCCACTTT CASSFRKVPPPNSPLHF
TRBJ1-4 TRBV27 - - TGTGCCAGCAGACCTTCCTACGAAACTAATGAAAAACTGTTTTTT CASRPSYETNEKLFF
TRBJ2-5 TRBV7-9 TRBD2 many TGTGCCAGCTCCCTCGGGACTAGCGGGGGAGAGACCCAGTACTTC CASSLGTSGGETQYF
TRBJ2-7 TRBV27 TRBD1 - TGTGCCAGCAGACTGACCGGGACAGGGCAATACGAGCAGTACTTC CASRLTGTGQYEQYF
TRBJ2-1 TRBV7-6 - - TGTGCCAGCAGCTCACTAGCCGAGCAGTTCTTC CASSSLAEQFF
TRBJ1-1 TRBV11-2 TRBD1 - TGTGCCAGCAGCGCTTACAGGGGGCGAGACACTGAAGCTTTCTTT CASSAYRGRDTEAFF
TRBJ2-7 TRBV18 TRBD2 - TGTGCCAGCTCACAACCGACTAGCGGCTTCTACGAGCAGTACTTC CASSQPTSGFYEQYF
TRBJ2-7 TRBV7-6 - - TGTGCCAGCAGCTTAGAGGCGGGGGCCACCTACGAGCAGTACTTC CASSLEAGATYEQYF
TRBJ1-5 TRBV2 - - TGTGCCAGCAGTGAAGTGGTAGATAATCAGCCCCAGCATTTT CASSEVVDNQPQHF
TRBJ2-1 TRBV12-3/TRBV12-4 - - TGTGCCAGCAGCCGGACACCCTACTCCTACTATGAGCAGTTCTTC CASSRTPYSYYEQFF
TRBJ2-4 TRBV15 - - TGTGCCACCAGCAGAGATCGAGTCTCTCGGGGAGCCAAAAACATTCAGTACTTC CATSRDRVSRGAKNIQYF
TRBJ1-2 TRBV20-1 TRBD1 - TGCAGTGCTTGGGACAGGGGAGGCGGCTACACCTTC CSAWDRGGGYTF
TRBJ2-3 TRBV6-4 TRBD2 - TGTGCCAGCAGTGACGCCAGCGGGGGGTCAGATACGCAGTATTTT CASSDASGGSDTQYF
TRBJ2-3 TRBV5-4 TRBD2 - TGTGCCAGCAGCGTGACTAGCGGGGCCGATACGCAGTATTTT CASSVTSGADTQYF
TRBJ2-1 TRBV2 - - TGTGCCAGCAGTGAAACAGGTTATTCGACGGTCAATGAGCAGTTCTTC CASSETGYSTVNEQFF
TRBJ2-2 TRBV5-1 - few TGCGCCAGCAGCTTGCGAGGGCCGGCGAACACCGGGGAGCTGTTTTTT CASSLRGPANTGELFF
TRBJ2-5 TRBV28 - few TGTGCCAGCAGTCAAGGGGGACTCCAAGAGACCCAGTACTTC CASSQGGLQETQYF
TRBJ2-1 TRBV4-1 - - TGCGCCAGCAGCCCGACTCGGTCCAGGTCCAATGAGCAGTTCTTC CASSPTRSRSNEQFF
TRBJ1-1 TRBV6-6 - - TGTGCCAGCTTGAACACTGAAGCTTTCTTT CASLNTEAFF
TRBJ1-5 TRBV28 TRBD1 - TGTGCCAGCAGTCCGCTGACAGGGGGCTATCAGCCCCAGCATTTT CASSPLTGGYQPQHF
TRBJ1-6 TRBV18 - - TGTGCCAGCTCTACGGGCGATACCTATAATTCACCCCTCCACTTT CASSTGDTYNSPLHF
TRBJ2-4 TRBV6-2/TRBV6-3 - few TGTGCCAGCAGTTACTCAGGCCGGGAGGCCAAAAACATTCAGTACTTC CASSYSGREAKNIQYF
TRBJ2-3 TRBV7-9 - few TGTGCCAGCAGCTTAGACTCGGCTAGACCCCAAGATACGCAGTATTTT CASSLDSARPQDTQYF
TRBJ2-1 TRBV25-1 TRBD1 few TGTGCCAGCAGAGACCGACAGGGGAAGTTCTTC CASRDRQGKFF
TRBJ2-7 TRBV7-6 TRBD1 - TGTGCCAGCAGCCCCAGACAGGGGGCCCACGAGCAGTACTTC CASSPRQGAHEQYF
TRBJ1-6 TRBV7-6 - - TGTGCCAGCAGCTCAGACGGCCTCGAATCACCCCTCCACTTT CASSSDGLESPLHF